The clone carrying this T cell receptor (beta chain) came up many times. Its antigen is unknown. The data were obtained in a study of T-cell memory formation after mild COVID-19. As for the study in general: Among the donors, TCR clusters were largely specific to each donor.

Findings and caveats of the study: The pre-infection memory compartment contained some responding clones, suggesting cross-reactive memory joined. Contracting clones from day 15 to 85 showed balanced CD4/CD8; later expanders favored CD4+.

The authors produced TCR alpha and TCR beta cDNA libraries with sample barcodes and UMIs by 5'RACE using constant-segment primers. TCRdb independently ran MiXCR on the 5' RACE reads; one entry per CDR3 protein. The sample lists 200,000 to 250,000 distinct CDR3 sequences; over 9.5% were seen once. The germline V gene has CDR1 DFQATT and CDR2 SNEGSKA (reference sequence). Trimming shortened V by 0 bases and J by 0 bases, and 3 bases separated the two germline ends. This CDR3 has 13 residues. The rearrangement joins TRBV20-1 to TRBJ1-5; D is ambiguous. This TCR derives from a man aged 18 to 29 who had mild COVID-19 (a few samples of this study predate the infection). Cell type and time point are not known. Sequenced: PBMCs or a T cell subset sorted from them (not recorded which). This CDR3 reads CSAREDSNQPQHF. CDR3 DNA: TGCAGTGCTAGAGAAGATAGCAATCAGCCCCAGCATTTT.